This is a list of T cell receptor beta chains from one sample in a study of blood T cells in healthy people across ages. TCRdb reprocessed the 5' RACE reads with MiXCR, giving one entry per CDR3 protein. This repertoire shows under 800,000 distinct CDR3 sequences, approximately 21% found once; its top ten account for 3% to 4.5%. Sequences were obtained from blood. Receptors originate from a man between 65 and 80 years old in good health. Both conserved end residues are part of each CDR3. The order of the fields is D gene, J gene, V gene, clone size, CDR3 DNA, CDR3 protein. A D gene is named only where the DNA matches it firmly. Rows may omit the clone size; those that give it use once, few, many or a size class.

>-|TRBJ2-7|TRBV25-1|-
TGTGCCAGCAGAGACGATCTCTCCTACGAGCAGTACTTC
CASRDDLSYEQYF
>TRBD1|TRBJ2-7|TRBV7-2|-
TGTGCCAGCAGCAAGACAGGGTTCAACGAGCAGTACTTC
CASSKTGFNEQYF
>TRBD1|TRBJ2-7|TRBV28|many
TGTGCCAGCTCACCCGATCCGGGACAGAAGTACTTC
CASSPDPGQKYF
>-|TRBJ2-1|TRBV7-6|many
TGTGCCAGCAGCTTACCGGGGACTTACAATGAGCAGTTCTTC
CASSLPGTYNEQFF
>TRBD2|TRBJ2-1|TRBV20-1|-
TGCAGTGCTGCCGGGACTAGCGGGAGGGAGGCTGAGCAGTTCTTC
CSAAGTSGREAEQFF
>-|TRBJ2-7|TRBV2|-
TGTGCCAGCAGTGGGGGTAGTGGAACCTACGAGCAGTACTTC
CASSGGSGTYEQYF
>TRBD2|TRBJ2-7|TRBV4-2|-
TGTGCCAGCAGCCAAGGAGGCTCCAGCGGGAGCTACGAGCAGTACTTC
CASSQGGSSGSYEQYF
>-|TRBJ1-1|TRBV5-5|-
TGTGCCAGCAGCATAGGGGAGGTGGCTGAAGCTTTCTTT
CASSIGEVAEAFF
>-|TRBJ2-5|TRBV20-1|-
TGCAGTGCTCACGGGGACCAGCAGTACTTC
CSAHGDQQYF
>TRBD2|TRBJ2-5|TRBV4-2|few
TGTGCCAGCAGCCAGGGACTAGCGGGAGGCGAGTACTTC
CASSQGLAGGEYF
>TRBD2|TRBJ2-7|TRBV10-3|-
TGTGTCATCAGTGAGGCGGCGGGAGGCGACTACGAGCAGTACTTC
CVISEAAGGDYEQYF
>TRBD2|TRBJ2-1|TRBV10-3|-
TGTGCCATCGGAACTAGCGGGGAAAACAATGAGCAGTTCTTC
CAIGTSGENNEQFF
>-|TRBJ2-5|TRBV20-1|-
TGCAGTGTGCCGGGACACGGACAAGAGACCCAGTACTTC
CSVPGHGQETQYF
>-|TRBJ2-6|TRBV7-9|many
TGTGCCAGCAGCTTCGACAGCAAGACCAACGTCCTGACTTTC
CASSFDSKTNVLTF
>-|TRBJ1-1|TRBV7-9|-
TGTGCCAGCAGCCCCCAAGCGGGGGGTGAAGCTTTCTTT
CASSPQAGGEAFF
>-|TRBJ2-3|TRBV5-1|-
TGCGCCAGCAGCTTGGGGGATTCAACCACAGATACGCAGTATTTT
CASSLGDSTTDTQYF
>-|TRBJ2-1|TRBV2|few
TGTGCCAGCAGTGACCACCTGAGCTCCTACAATGAGCAGTTCTTC
CASSDHLSSYNEQFF
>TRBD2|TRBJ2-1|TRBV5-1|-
TGCGCCAGCAGCCCCCTTCAGCGGGACGGTTACAATGAGCAGTTCTTC
CASSPLQRDGYNEQFF
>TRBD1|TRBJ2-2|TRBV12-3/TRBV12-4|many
TGTGCCAGCAAGGGACAGGGGGCGAACACCGGGGAGCTGTTTTTT
CASKGQGANTGELFF
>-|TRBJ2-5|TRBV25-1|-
TGTGCCAGCAGTGAATTGGGCAGGGGCAGACAAGAGACCCAGTACTTC
CASSELGRGRQETQYF
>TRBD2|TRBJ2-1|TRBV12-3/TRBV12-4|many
TGTGCCAGCATCACCGGGACTAGCGCGTACAATGAGCAGTTCTTC
CASITGTSAYNEQFF
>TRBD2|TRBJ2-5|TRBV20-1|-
TGCAGTGCCAACCCGGGACTAGCGGGAGATGGGGAGACCCAGTACTTC
CSANPGLAGDGETQYF
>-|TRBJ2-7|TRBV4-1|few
TGCGCCAGCAGCCAGGCTACCCGACTAGATGCCTCCTACGAGCAGTACTTC
CASSQATRLDASYEQYF
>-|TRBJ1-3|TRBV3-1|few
TGTGCCAGCAGCCACCGGACAGCTATACGATCCCCTGGAAACACCATATATTTT
CASSHRTAIRSPGNTIYF
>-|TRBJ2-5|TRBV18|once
TGTGCCAGCTCACCATGGGGTGGGAACCAAGAGACCCAGTACTTC
CASSPWGGNQETQYF
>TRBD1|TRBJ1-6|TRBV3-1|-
TGTGCCAGCAGCCCCAGACAGGGGGATTCACCCCTCCACTTT
CASSPRQGDSPLHF
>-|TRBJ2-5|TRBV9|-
TGTGCCAGCAGCGCACAGGGTGGGGGACAAGAGACCCAGTACTTC
CASSAQGGGQETQYF
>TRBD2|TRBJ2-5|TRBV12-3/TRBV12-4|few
TGTGCCAGCACCCCTTTCGGGAGGGAGCGAGGAGAGACCCAGTACTTC
CASTPFGRERGETQYF
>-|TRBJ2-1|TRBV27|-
TGTGCCAGCAGTTCCCCCCGGGACAACGGTGAGCAGTTCTTC
CASSSPRDNGEQFF
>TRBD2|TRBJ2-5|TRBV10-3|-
TGTGCCATCAGTGAGAAGCGGGGCATACAAGAGACCCAGTACTTC
CAISEKRGIQETQYF
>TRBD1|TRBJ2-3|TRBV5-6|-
TGTGCCAGCAGCTTGCGCCTCAGGGGGCGTAACGCAGATACGCAGTATTTT
CASSLRLRGRNADTQYF
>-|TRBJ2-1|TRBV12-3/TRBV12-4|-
TGTGCCAGCAGTCCCTCAGCGGGCGATGAGCAGTTCTTC
CASSPSAGDEQFF
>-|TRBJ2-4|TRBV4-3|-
TGCGCCAGCAGCCAACAACAGGCGGGAAACATTCAGTACTTC
CASSQQQAGNIQYF
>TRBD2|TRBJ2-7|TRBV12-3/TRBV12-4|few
TGTGCCAGCAGGGTTAGCGGGAGGGGGTCCGAGCAGTACTTC
CASRVSGRGSEQYF
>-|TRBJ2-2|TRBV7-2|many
TGTGCCAGCAGCTCCCCCCTTCTTGGTGGGGAGCTGTTTTTT
CASSSPLLGGELFF
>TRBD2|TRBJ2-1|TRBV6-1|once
TGTGCCAGTGGGGGACTAGCGGGGCCGGTCGAGCAGTTCTTC
CASGGLAGPVEQFF
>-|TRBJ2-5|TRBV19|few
TGTGCCAGTAGTGGTCAGATCCAAGAGACCCAGTACTTC
CASSGQIQETQYF
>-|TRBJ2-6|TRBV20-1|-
TGCAGTGCTAGAGTCGGAGGCTACTCTGGGGCCAACGTCCTGACTTTC
CSARVGGYSGANVLTF
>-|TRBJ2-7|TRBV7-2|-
TGTGCCAGCAGCTTAGAACAGGCCTCCTACGAGCAGTACTTC
CASSLEQASYEQYF
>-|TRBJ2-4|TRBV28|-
TGTGCCAGCAGTTTGAGGGACGCCCGGATGGACATTCAGTACTTC
CASSLRDARMDIQYF
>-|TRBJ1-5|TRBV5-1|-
TGCGCCAGCAGCTTGGCGGGGTCTGGAGATCAGCCCCAGCATTTT
CASSLAGSGDQPQHF
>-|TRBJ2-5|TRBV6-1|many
TGTGCCGGAGCCGGGACACATCAAGAGACCCAGTACTTC
CAGAGTHQETQYF
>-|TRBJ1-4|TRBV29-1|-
TGCAGCGCTCTCGAGGGGACTAATGAAAGACTGTTTTTT
CSALEGTNERLFF
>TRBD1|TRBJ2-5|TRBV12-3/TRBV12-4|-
TGTGCCAGCAGTTTATCAGGGGGCGGGGAGACCCAGTACTTC
CASSLSGGGETQYF
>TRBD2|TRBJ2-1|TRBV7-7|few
TGTGCTAGCAGCTTAGGTAATAGCGGGAGTTCCTACAATGAGCAGTTCTTC
CASSLGNSGSSYNEQFF
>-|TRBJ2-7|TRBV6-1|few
TGTGCCAGCAGTGAACTGATCTACGAGCAGTACTTC
CASSELIYEQYF
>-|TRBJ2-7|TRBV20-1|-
TGCAGTGCTAGTTTGCAGGATAGCGAGCAGTACTTC
CSASLQDSEQYF
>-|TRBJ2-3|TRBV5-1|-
TGCGCCAGCAGCTTGAAGCGGGTCGGGAGCGTTGGAACTGATACGCAGTATTTT
CASSLKRVGSVGTDTQYF
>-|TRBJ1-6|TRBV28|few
TGTGCCAGCACCAGACAGAGTTCACCCCTCCACTTT
CASTRQSSPLHF
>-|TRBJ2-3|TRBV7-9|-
TGTGCCAGCAGAAAAAGACAGAGTAACACAGATACGCAGTATTTT
CASRKRQSNTDTQYF
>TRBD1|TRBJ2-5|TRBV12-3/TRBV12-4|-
TGTGCCAGCAGGCGACAGGGTCTTCAGACCCAGTACTTC
CASRRQGLQTQYF
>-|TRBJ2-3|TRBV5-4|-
TGTGCCAGCAGCTTGGACGACTACCCAGATACGCAGTATTTT
CASSLDDYPDTQYF
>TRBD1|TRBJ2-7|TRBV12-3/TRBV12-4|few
TGTGCCAGCAGAACCGGGACAGGGTTGGGGGAGCAGTACTTC
CASRTGTGLGEQYF
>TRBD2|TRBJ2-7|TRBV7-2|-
TGTGCCAGCAGCTTGGGACTAGCGGGTAACTCCTACGAGCAGTACTTC
CASSLGLAGNSYEQYF
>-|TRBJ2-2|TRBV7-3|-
TGTGCCAGCAGCTCCGGGACACCAACCGGGGAGCTGTTTTTT
CASSSGTPTGELFF
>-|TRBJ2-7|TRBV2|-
TGTGCCAGCAAGTACCACCAGTGGGTTGACTACGAGCAGTACTTC
CASKYHQWVDYEQYF
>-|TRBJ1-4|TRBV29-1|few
TGCAGCGTATATTCAAATGAAAAACTGTTTTTT
CSVYSNEKLFF